This T cell receptor beta chain was sequenced in a study of T-cell reconstitution after alpha-beta-depleted transplantation in children. As it was prepared, the TCRbeta library received unique molecular identifiers. TCRdb called the PCR reads again in MiXCR, with one record for every CDR3 protein. Of about 580,000 distinct CDR3 sequences listed, roughly 24% were seen once; the top ten hold roughly an eighth. CDR1 SGHDT and CDR2 YYEEEE come from the germline V gene. With 2 bases clipped from V and 0 bases from J, the junction kept 5 bases outside the gene matches. CDR3 length: 15 residues. Sequencing was performed on PBMCs, mostly from graft donor cells, taken 360 days after TCRalphabeta/CD19-depleted stem cell transplant. This sequence joins TRBV5-6 and TRBJ2-7, with 7 bases that match TRBD1. The TCR originated in a boy less than two years old who had a stem cell transplant for acute myeloid leukemia, so the T cells may come from the graft donor. The CDR3 reads CASSLGQAYSYEQYF. CDR3 nucleotide sequence: TGTGCCAGCAGCTTAGGACAGGCGTACTCCTACGAGCAGTACTTC.